The entry that follows covers one T cell receptor beta chain sequence. Its target is unknown. This specimen comes from a study of tumor-infiltrating lymphocytes in localized non-small cell lung cancer. Study-wide context: Patients included smokers and never-smokers with various histologies, some sampled after neoadjuvant chemotherapy. From each patient, both tumor and uninvolved lung, non-adjacent to tumor, were sampled. General observations from the study: Higher tumor T cell infiltration than in uninvolved lung was supported by TCRbeta sequencing.

The protocol was immunoSEQ multiplex PCR, while the TCRdb copy is restricted to in-frame clones and leaves out a portion. Here the sample spans some 30,000 clones, 70% to 90% being singletons. The CDR3 runs 13 residues. V was shortened by 5 bases and J by 1 base, with 8 bases between the two germline ends. Germline CDR1 is SGHNT and CDR2 is YENEEA. The material sequenced was lung tumor tissue. The chain recombines TRBV11-3 with TRBJ1-1, with D hard to call. The receptor's source is a human donor with non-small cell lung cancer. In DNA, the CDR3 is TGTGCCAGCAGCCCGTCGGCGAACACTGAAGCTTTCTTT. Its protein product is CASSPSANTEAFF. Full variable domain (missing parts from reference TRBV11-3 and TRBJ1-1): EAGVVQSPRYKIIEKKQPVAFWCNPISGHNTLYWYLQNLGQGPELLIRYENEEAVDDSQLPKDRFSAERLKGVDSTLKIQPAELGDSAVYLCASSPSANTEAFFGQGTRLTVV.